This T cell receptor (beta chain) was recorded in a study of identical twins. Overall study findings and caveats: Recombination models fit unrelated individuals' TCR alpha sharing but underestimated twins'. Cord blood's abundant beta clonotypes had fewer insertions, unlike memory repertoires. Without tracking the same donors, conclusions rested on cross-sectional statistical analysis.

This clonotype was observed a few times. Its antigen is currently unknown. The CDR3 is 15 residues long. Germline values: CDR1 SGHNT, CDR2 YENEEA. With V trimmed by 0 bases and J by 4 bases, 3 bases remained unmatched. TCRdb called the 5' RACE reads again in MiXCR, with one record for every CDR3 protein. The sample holds hundreds of thousands of distinct CDR3 sequences, around 7% seen once. This sample also appeared in a second study, on yellow fever vaccine responses in identical twins. From that paper: Each twin's T cell response to the vaccine was reported to look partly convergent and partly personalized.

This clonotype was obtained from a young woman in good health. Sample: memory (CD45RO+) T cells sorted from blood. The chain combines TRBV11-3 with TRBJ2-1, with TRBD2 matching over 7 bases. For the CDR3, the DNA is TGTGCCAGCAGCTTAGAGGGGAGGGGATACAATGAGCAGTTCTTC. The encoded protein is CASSLEGRGYNEQFF.